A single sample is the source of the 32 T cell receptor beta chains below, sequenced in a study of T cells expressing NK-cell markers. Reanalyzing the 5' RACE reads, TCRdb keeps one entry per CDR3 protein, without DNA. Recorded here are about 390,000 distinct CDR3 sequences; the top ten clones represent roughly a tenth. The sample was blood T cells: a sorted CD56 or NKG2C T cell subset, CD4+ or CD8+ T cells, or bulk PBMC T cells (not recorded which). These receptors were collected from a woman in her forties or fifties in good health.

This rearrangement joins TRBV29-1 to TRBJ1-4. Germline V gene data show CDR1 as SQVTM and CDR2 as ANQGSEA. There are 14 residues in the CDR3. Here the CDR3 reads CSVSPAAPSEKLFF.

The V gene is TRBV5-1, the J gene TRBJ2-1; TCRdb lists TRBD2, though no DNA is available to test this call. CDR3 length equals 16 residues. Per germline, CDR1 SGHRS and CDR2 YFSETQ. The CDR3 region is CASSATGPTRPNEQFF.

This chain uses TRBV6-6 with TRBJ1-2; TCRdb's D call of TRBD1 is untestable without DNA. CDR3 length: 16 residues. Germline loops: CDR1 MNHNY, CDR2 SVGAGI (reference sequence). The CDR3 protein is CASSYSTGQTSYGYTF.

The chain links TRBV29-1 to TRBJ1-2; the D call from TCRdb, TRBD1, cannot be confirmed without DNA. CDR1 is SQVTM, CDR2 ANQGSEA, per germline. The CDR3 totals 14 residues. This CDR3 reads CSVEVRDRSLGYTF.

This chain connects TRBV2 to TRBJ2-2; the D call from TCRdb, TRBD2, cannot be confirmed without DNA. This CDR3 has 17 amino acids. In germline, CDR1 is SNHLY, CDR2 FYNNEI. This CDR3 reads CASSPLADTTNTGELFF. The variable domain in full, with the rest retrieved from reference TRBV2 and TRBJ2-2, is EPEVTQTPSHQVTQMGQEVILRCVPISNHLYFYWYRQILGQKVEFLVSFYNNEISEKSEIFDDQFSVERPDGSNFTLKIRSTKLEDSAMYFCASSPLADTTNTGELFFGEGSRLTVL.

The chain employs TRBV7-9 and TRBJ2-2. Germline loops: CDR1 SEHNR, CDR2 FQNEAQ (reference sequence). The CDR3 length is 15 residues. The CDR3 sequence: CASSLLATTTGELFF.

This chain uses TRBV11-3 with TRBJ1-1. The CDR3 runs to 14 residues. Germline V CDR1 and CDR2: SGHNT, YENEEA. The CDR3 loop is CASSLDGMNTEAFF.

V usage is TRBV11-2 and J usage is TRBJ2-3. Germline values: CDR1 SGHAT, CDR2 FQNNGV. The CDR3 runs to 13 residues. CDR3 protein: CASSLPDEDTQYF.

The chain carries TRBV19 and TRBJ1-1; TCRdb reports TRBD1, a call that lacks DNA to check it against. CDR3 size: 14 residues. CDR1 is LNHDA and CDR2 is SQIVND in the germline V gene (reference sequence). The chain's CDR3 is CASSRTGTGPEAFF.

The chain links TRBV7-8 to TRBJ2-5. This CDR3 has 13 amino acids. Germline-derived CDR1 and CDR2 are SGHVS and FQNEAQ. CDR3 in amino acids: CASRYRVQETQYF. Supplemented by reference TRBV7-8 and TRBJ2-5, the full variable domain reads GAGVSQSPRYKVAKRGQDVALRCDPISGHVSLFWYQQALGQGPEFLTYFQNEAQLDKSGLPSDRFFAERPEGSVSTLKIQRTQQEDSAVYLCASRYRVQETQYFGPGTRLLVL.

CDR3 in amino acids: CASSYTGSASGANVLTF. This chain uses TRBV5-1 with TRBJ2-6. This CDR3 comprises 17 residues. Germline loops: CDR1 SGHRS, CDR2 YFSETQ.

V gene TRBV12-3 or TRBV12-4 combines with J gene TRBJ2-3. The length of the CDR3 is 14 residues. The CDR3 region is CASSRSDHTDTQYF.

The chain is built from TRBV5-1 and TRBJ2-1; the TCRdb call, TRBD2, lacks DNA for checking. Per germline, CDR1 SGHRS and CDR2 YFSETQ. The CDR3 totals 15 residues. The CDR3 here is CASSLGPVDSHEQFF.

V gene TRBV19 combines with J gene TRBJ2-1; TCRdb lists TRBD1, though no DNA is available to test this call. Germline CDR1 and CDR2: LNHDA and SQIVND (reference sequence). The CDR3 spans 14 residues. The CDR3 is CASSIREAYNEQFF.

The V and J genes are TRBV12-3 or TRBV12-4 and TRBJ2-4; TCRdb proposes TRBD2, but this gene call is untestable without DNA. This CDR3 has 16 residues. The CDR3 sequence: CASSLGKGKVKNIQYF.

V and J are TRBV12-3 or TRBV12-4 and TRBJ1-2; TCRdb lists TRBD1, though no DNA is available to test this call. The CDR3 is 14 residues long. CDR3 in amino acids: CASSLSDRGLGYTF.

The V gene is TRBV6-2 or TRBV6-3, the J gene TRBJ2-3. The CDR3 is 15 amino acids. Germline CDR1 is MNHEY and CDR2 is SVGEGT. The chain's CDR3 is CASFATAFSTDTQYF.

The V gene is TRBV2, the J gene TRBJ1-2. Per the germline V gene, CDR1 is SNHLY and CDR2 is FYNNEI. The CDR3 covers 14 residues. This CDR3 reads CASMVGGAVNGYTF.

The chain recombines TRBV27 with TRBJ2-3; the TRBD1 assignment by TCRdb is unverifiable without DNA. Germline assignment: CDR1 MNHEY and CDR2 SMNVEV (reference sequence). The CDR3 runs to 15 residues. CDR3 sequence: CATTGRIGSTDTQYF.

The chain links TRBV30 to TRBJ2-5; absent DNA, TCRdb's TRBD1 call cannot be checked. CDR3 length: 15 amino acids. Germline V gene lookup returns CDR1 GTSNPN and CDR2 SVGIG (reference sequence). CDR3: CAWSAESGAGETQYF.

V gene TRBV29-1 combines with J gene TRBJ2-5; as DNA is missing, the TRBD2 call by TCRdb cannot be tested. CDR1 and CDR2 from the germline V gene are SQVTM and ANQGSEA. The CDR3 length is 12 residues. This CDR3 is CSVDSGALIQYF.

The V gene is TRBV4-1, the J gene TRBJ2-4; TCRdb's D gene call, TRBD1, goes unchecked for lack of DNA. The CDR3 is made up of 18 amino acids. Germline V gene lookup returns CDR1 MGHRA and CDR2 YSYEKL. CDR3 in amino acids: CASSQDPRGGRNKNIQYF.

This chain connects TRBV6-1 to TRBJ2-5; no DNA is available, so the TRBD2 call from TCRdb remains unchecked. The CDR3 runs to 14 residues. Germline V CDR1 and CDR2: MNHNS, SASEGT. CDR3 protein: CASSEDREGETQYF.

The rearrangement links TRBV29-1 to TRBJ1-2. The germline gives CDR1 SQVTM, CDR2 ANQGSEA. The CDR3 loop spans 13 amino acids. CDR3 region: CSVLLTLTYGYTF.

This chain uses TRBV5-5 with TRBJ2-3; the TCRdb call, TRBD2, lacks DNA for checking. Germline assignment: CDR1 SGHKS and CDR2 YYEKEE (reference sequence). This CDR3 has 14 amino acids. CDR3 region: CALGQRENTGTQYF.

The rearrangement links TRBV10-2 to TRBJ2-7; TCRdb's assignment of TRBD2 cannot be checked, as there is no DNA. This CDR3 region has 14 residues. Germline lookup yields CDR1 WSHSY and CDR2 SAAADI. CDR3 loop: CASSDLPLDHEQYF.

The CDR3 is CSVRSFDTQYF. The V gene is TRBV29-1, the J gene TRBJ2-3. The germline gives CDR1 SQVTM, CDR2 ANQGSEA. CDR3 length: 11 residues.

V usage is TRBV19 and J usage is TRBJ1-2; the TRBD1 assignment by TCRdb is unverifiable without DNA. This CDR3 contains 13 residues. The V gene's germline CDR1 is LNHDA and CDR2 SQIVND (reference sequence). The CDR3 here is CASRPTGTDGYTF.

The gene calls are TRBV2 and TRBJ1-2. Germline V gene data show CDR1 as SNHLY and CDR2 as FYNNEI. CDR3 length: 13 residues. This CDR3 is CAAVGKSDYGYTF.

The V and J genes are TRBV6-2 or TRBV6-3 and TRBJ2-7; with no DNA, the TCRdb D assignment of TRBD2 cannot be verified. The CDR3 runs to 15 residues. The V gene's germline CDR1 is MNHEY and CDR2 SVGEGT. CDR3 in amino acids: CASSSSGSLSYEQYF.

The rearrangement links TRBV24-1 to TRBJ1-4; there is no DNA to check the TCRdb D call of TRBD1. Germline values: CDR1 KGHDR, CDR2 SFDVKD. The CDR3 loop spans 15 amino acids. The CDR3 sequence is CATSDRTATNEKLFF.

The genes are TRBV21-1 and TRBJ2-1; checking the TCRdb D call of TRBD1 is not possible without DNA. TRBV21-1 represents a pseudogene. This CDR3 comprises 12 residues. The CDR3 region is CASSSDRDEQFF.